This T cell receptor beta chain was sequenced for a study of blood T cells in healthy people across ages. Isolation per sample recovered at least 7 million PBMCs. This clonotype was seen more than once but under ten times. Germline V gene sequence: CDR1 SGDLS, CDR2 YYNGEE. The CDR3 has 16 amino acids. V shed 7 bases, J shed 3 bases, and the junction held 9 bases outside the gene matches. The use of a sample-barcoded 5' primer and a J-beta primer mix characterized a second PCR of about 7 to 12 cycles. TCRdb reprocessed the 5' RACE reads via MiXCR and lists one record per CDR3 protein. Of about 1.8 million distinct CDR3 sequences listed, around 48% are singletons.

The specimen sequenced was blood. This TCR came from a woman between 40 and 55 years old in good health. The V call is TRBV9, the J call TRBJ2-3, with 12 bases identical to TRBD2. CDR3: CASSVGLAGPTDTQYF. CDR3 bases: TGTGCCAGCTCAGTAGGACTAGCGGGGCCTACAGATACGCAGTATTTT.